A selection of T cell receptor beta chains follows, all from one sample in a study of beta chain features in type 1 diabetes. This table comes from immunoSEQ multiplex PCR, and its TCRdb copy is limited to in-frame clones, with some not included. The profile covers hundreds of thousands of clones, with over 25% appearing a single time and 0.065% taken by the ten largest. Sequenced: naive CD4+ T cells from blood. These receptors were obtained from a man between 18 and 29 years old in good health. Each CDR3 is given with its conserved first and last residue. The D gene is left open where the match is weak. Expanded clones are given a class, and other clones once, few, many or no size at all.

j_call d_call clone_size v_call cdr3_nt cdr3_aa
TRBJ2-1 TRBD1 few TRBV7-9 TGTGCCAGCAGCTCCAGGGGGAATGAGCAGTTCTTC CASSSRGNEQFF
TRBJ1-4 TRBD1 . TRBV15 TGTGCCACCAGCGGGGGGACAGGGATGGGTGAAAAACTGTTTTTT CATSGGTGMGEKLFF
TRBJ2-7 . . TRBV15 TGTGCCACCAGCAGACTCCCGAGGGCGACGTCAGCTTACGAGCAGTACTTC CATSRLPRATSAYEQYF
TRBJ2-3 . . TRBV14 TGTGCCAGCAGCTGGGCAGCAGATACGCAGTATTTT CASSWAADTQYF
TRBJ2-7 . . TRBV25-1 TGTGCCAGCAGTCCCCTGACAGACTCCTACGAGCAGTACTTC CASSPLTDSYEQYF
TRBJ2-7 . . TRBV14 TGTGCCAGCAGCCAATGGACCACCTACGAGCAGTACTTC CASSQWTTYEQYF
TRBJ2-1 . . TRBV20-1 TGCAGTGCCTGGAGCCTCTATGAGCAGTTCTTC CSAWSLYEQFF
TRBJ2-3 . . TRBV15 TGTGCCACCAGCGGGCCCCTGAGGGGGGCCGGAGCAGATACGCAGTATTTT CATSGPLRGAGADTQYF
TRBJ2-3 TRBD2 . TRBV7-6 TGTGCCAGCAGCGGTGCGGGGACTAGTCCAGATACGCAGTATTTT CASSGAGTSPDTQYF
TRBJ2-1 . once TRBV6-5 TGTGCCAGCAGTTACTCTGCGGGCTCCTACAATGAGCAGTTCTTC CASSYSAGSYNEQFF
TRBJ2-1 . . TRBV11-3 TGTGCCAGCAGCTCATCGGCCTACAATGAGCAGTTCTTC CASSSSAYNEQFF
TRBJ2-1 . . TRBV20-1 TGCAGTATTTGGCTCAATGAGCAGTTCTTC CSIWLNEQFF
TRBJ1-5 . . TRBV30 TGTGCCTGGTGTGACGGGGGTAGCAATCAGCCCCAGCATTTT CAWCDGGSNQPQHF
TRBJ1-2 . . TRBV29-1 TGCAGCGTTGCCCCTCGGATTTCGCCACATGGCTACACCTTC CSVAPRISPHGYTF
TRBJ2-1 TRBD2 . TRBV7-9 TGTGCCAGCAGCTTAGGACTAGCGGGAGGCGAGCAGTTCTTC CASSLGLAGGEQFF
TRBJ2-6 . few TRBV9 TGTGCCAGCAGCGTAGCGGGCAGTCCCCTCTCTGGGGCCAACGTCCTGACTTTC CASSVAGSPLSGANVLTF
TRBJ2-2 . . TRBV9 TGTGCCAGCAGCGTCTTTACGAGCGCCGGGGAGCTGTTTTTT CASSVFTSAGELFF
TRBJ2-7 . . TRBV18 TGTGCCAGCTCACCTTATGGTGACAGGATCCCCTACGAGCAGTACTTC CASSPYGDRIPYEQYF
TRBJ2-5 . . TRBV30 TGTGCCTGGAGCCAAGGGGGGGATGAGACCCAGTACTTC CAWSQGGDETQYF
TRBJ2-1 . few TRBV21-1 TGTGCCACTAAGCTTCCGGTCAGCGGGAGCTTCCATGAGCAGTTCTTC CATKLPVSGSFHEQFF
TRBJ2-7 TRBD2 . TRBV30 TGTGCCTGGAGTACTAGCGGGAGGGCAGTGGGAAATCGGTACTTC CAWSTSGRAVGNRYF
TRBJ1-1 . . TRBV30 TGTGCCTGGAGACAGGGTCGGAACACTGAAGCTTTCTTT CAWRQGRNTEAFF